This TCR beta chain is from a study of metastatic and nonmetastatic thyroid tumors (dated by TCRdb to 2020 to 2022). About the study as a whole: For patients with malignant and with benign thyroid disease, the researchers compared repertoires between peripheral blood samples and tumor or nodule tissue samples. Study-wide conclusions, independent of this receptor: In both blood and tumor samples, TCR beta diversity was reported to be significantly higher in malignant tumors than in benign nodules.

Libraries came from PCR. Sequencing took place on an Illumina HiSeq 4000. High-throughput sequencing was used to profile the CDR3 region of the TCR beta-chain in every patient. Per the original workflow: CDR3 differences across clinicopathological groups were used to build a classifier for discriminating distant-metastatic papillary thyroid cancer patients. The Shannon index was used to assess repertoire diversity, and the Morisita-Horn index was used to assess tumor-blood repertoire similarity. Using fastp at Q25 and MiXCR, TCRdb reprocessed the public reads and kept productive beta chains. The V and J calls reflect TCRdb's pipeline rather than the authors' work. The sample data list roughly 20,000 clones, and approximately 40% of these were observed just once. The ten largest make up around 30% of the sample. Inclusive of the bounding cysteine and phenylalanine, the CDR3 is 14 residues long. Only the CDR3 region is kept as DNA, spanning 42 bases read in frame from base 1. The CDR1 and CDR2 encoded by the germline V gene are KGHSH and LQKENI. Trimming costs V 3 bases and J 0 bases, and their ends lie 8 bases apart.

No patient had received any treatment before thyroid surgery. Patient clinical samples collected from about 2012 to 2018 were retrospectively analysed using T-cell receptor beta sequencing. With respect to this clone: No cognate antigen has been identified for it. No much larger clone exists at a distance of one base, and base qualities are not known.

The sequence was obtained from a female donor with papillary thyroid cancer or a benign thyroid nodule (not recorded which). Some clones in this sample may be carry-over from other donors' samples. The specimen was tumor tissue. The chain uses TRBV18 and TRBJ1-1; the D gene remains uncertain. The bases are TGTGCCAGCTCACCGGCGGAAATGAACACTGAAGCTTTCTTT. Its product reads: CASSPAEMNTEAFF.